The rows below give T cell receptor beta chains drawn from one sample of a study of shared clonotypes between healthy human individuals. Sequenced by immunoSEQ multiplex PCR; TCRdb stores in-frame clones only, minus some. The repertoire includes roughly 2.5 million clones, around nine tenths of them detected once, and over 0.12% sits in the top ten. The sample comprised naive CD4+ T cells sorted from blood. The source of these receptors is a man aged 18 to 35 in good health. CDR3s include the opening cysteine and the closing phenylalanine or tryptophan. D genes are given only for firm matches. The size of a clone is reported for some rows only, either as once, few or many, or as a class for expanded clones.

>.|16|TRBJ2-1|TRBV7-2|TRBD2
CASSLALAGGTNEQFF
TGTGCCAGCAGCTTAGCCTTAGCGGGAGGGACCAATGAGCAGTTCTTC
>.|14|TRBJ2-7|TRBV6-1|TRBD1
CATTRDRGLYEQYF
TGTGCCACCACCCGGGACAGGGGGCTCTACGAGCAGTACTTC
>.|15|TRBJ2-5|TRBV5-1|TRBD1
CASSPRQGARETQYF
TGCGCCAGCAGTCCTCGACAGGGGGCTAGGGAGACCCAGTACTTC
>.|16|TRBJ2-4|TRBV11-2|.
CASSLAGAKAKNIQYF
TGTGCCAGCAGCTTAGCAGGAGCAAAAGCCAAAAACATTCAGTACTTC
>.|17|TRBJ2-3|TRBV19|.
CASSRHKLLSGRNTQYF
TGTGCCAGTAGTCGCCATAAACTCCTTTCCGGAAGGAATACGCAGTATTTT
>once|15|TRBJ1-2|TRBV19|.
CASRVRQLISYGYTF
TGTGCCAGTAGGGTTAGGCAGCTGATCAGCTATGGCTACACCTTC
>.|13|TRBJ1-2|TRBV7-2|.
CASSLGGLYGYTF
TGTGCCAGCAGCTTAGGGGGGCTCTATGGCTACACCTTC
>.|17|TRBJ1-3|TRBV6-4|TRBD1
CASSPGTGIISGNTIYF
TGTGCCAGCAGCCCTGGGACAGGGATCATCTCTGGAAACACCATATATTTT
>once|13|TRBJ1-3|TRBV19|.
CASRIGSGNTIYF
TGTGCCAGTAGAATCGGCTCTGGAAACACCATATATTTT
>.|15|TRBJ2-1|TRBV9|.
CASSAQGPAYNEQFF
TGTGCCAGCAGCGCTCAGGGGCCGGCATACAATGAGCAGTTCTTC
>.|16|TRBJ2-3|TRBV9|TRBD2
CASSTTSGRVADTQYF
TGTGCCAGCAGCACGACTAGCGGGAGGGTGGCAGATACGCAGTATTTT
>.|15|TRBJ2-3|TRBV25-1|.
CASSEGGRRTDTQYF
TGTGCCAGCAGTGAGGGGGGGCGTCGCACAGATACGCAGTATTTT
>.|11|TRBJ2-1|TRBV11-2|.
CASSLGNEQFF
TGTGCCAGCAGCTTAGGCAATGAGCAGTTCTTC
>once|19|TRBJ2-5|TRBV18|.
CASKRELRGGRTGEETQYF
TGTGCCAGCAAACGTGAACTTCGTGGTGGGCGGACCGGCGAAGAGACCCAGTACTTC
>.|15|TRBJ1-6|TRBV5-1|.
CASSLDSRNNSPPHF
TGCGCCAGCAGCCTAGACAGCAGGAATAATTCACCCCCCCACTTT
>.|12|TRBJ1-2|TRBV5-8|.
CASNGGRYGYTF
TGTGCCAGCAACGGAGGTAGATATGGCTACACCTTC
>.|16|TRBJ1-6|TRBV10-3|.
CAISDGDNTYNSPLHF
TGTGCCATCAGTGATGGGGACAATACATATAATTCACCCCTCCACTTT
>.|15|TRBJ2-2|TRBV30|TRBD1
CAWISGTGGPGELFF
TGTGCCTGGATCAGCGGGACAGGGGGCCCCGGGGAGCTGTTTTTT
>.|13|TRBJ2-4|TRBV28|TRBD1
CASSSRQGHIQYF
TGTGCCAGCAGTTCTCGACAGGGGCACATTCAGTACTTC
>.|16|TRBJ2-2|TRBV4-1|TRBD2
CASSQQTSGNTGELFF
TGCGCCAGCAGCCAACAGACTAGCGGAAACACCGGGGAGCTGTTTTTT
>.|11|TRBJ2-7|TRBV20-1|.
CSARKDGEQYF
TGCAGTGCTAGGAAGGACGGAGAGCAGTACTTC
>.|10|TRBJ2-1|TRBV20-1|.
CSAVFDEQFF
TGCAGTGCTGTGTTCGATGAGCAGTTCTTC
>.|11|TRBJ2-5|TRBV2|.
CASRMSGTQYF
TGTGCCAGCCGTATGTCTGGGACCCAGTACTTC
>.|14|TRBJ1-2|TRBV19|TRBD1
CASIAGTVGSGYTF
TGTGCCAGTATAGCTGGGACAGTAGGAAGTGGCTACACCTTC
>.|14|TRBJ1-4|TRBV6-4|.
CASSVSQGNEKLFF
TGTGCCAGCAGTGTCTCCCAGGGTAATGAAAAACTGTTTTTT
>.|15|TRBJ2-4|TRBV9|.
CASSVGELGRNIQYF
TGTGCCAGCAGCGTAGGGGAGTTGGGAAGGAACATTCAGTACTTC
>.|15|TRBJ1-4|TRBV28|TRBD1
CASSQQGAGNEKLFF
TGTGCCAGCAGCCAACAGGGGGCCGGGAATGAAAAACTGTTTTTT
>.|12|TRBJ2-3|TRBV30|.
CAWSRGTDTQYF
TGTGCCTGGTCCCGGGGGACAGATACGCAGTATTTT
>once|17|TRBJ1-6|TRBV7-2|TRBD1
CASRGTGLSSYNSPLHF
TGTGCCAGCAGGGGGACAGGCTTAAGCTCCTATAATTCACCCCTCCACTTT
>.|15|TRBJ2-2|TRBV7-9|.
CASSFGQGRAGELFF
TGTGCCAGCAGCTTTGGGCAGGGTCGTGCCGGGGAGCTGTTTTTT
>once|14|TRBJ1-3|TRBV6-5|.
CASSYGGTGNTIYF
TGTGCCAGCAGTTACGGAGGGACTGGAAACACCATATATTTT
>.|14|TRBJ1-1|TRBV29-1|.
CSVEVSGTNTEAFF
TGCAGCGTTGAGGTTTCGGGGACGAACACTGAAGCTTTCTTT
>.|17|TRBJ2-2|TRBV4-1|TRBD2
CASSQPLLAVNTGELFF
TGCGCCAGCAGCCAACCCCTACTAGCGGTGAACACCGGGGAGCTGTTTTTT
>.|13|TRBJ1-1|TRBV5-6|.
CASSLSSNTEAFF
TGTGCCAGCAGCTTGTCATCGAACACTGAAGCTTTCTTT
>once|14|TRBJ2-1|TRBV2|TRBD2
CASSGTRGYNEQFF
TGTGCCAGCAGTGGGACTAGGGGTTACAATGAGCAGTTCTTC
>.|16|TRBJ1-2|TRBV2|TRBD1
CASSDGTGGAGYGYTF
TGTGCCAGCAGTGACGGGACAGGGGGCGCGGGCTATGGCTACACCTTC
>.|15|TRBJ2-4|TRBV18|.
CASSPSGAPKNIQYF
TGTGCCAGCTCACCTTCAGGGGCCCCCAAAAACATTCAGTACTTC
>.|13|TRBJ2-1|TRBV30|.
CAWDDTRGNEQFF
TGTGCCTGGGATGATACTAGGGGCAATGAGCAGTTCTTC
>.|10|TRBJ2-7|TRBV6-4|.
CASSEYEQYF
TGTGCCAGCAGTGAGTACGAGCAGTACTTC
>.|14|TRBJ2-3|TRBV2|.
CASSVEAGTDTQYF
TGTGCCAGCAGTGTGGAAGCGGGCACAGATACGCAGTATTTT
>.|15|TRBJ1-1|TRBV7-8|.
CASSQNLGLNTEAFF
TGTGCCAGCAGCCAGAATCTGGGGTTGAACACTGAAGCTTTCTTT
>.|13|TRBJ2-7|TRBV2|TRBD2
CASSEREGVEQYF
TGTGCCAGCAGTGAGCGGGAGGGCGTCGAGCAGTACTTC
>.|16|TRBJ2-1|TRBV5-3|.
CARSLISGNSYNEQFF
TGTGCCAGAAGCTTGATTAGCGGCAACTCCTACAATGAGCAGTTCTTC
>.|16|TRBJ2-2|TRBV7-7|TRBD1
CASSLRTGGGSRELFF
TGTGCTAGCAGCCTCCGGACAGGGGGAGGGTCCCGGGAGCTGTTTTTT
>.|13|TRBJ1-4|TRBV29-1|.
CSVERALGEKLFF
TGCAGCGTTGAAAGAGCCCTAGGTGAAAAACTGTTTTTT
>.|16|TRBJ2-3|TRBV4-2|TRBD2
CASSAGTSGGTDTQYF
TGTGCCAGCAGCGCGGGGACTAGCGGGGGCACAGATACGCAGTATTTT
>.|14|TRBJ2-3|TRBV5-4|TRBD1
CASSFRQGADTQYF
TGTGCCAGCAGCTTTCGACAGGGGGCGGATACGCAGTATTTT